By proportion, the clone carrying this T cell receptor (beta chain) is medium-sized. This sample was taken from a study of cytomegalovirus exposure and HLA in healthy donors. V dropped 4 bases and J dropped 4; count of bases not matched to a gene: 6. CDR1 and CDR2 (germline): MNHNS, SASEGT. The CDR3 runs 16 residues. The PCR employed 60 Vbeta primers together with 13 Jbeta primers. Sequencing used immunoSEQ multiplex PCR; TCRdb keeps in-frame clones, though not all of them. Among more than 65,000 clones, 74% were seen once, and the ten largest hold over 8.5%. The chain recombines TRBV6-1 with TRBJ2-1; TRBD2 aligns across 11 bases. This receptor was obtained from a woman aged 60-75 years in good health and CMV-seropositive. What was sequenced was PBMCs. CDR3 bases: TGTGCCAGCAGTGGTGGGACTAGCGGACTATACAATGAGCAGTTCTTC. It codes for CASSGGTSGLYNEQFF.